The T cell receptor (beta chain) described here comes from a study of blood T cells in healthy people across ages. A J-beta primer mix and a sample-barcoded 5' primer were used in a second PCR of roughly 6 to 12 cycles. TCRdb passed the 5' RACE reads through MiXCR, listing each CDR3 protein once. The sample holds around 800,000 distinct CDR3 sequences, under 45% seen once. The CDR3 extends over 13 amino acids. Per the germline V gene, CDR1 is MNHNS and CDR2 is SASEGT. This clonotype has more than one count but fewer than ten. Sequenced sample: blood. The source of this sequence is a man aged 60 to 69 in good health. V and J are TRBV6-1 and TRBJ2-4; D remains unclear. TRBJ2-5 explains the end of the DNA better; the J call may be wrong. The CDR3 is CASTPSPGETQYF. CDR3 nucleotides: TGTGCCAGCACGCCCAGTCCGGGAGAGACCCAGTACTTC.